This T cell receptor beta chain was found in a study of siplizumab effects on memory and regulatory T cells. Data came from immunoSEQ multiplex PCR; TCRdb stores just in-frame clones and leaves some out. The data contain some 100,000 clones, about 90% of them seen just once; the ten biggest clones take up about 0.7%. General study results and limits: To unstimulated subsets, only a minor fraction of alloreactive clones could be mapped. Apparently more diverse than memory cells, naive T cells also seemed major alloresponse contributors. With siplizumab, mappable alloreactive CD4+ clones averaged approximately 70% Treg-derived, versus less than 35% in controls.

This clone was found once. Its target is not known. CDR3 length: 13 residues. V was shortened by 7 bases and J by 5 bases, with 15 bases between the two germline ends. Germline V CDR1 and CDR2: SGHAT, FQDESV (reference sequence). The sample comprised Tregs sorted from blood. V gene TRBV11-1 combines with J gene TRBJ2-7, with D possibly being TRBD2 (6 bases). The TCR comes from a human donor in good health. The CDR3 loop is CASTRWRGDEQYF. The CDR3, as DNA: TGTGCCAGCACCCGATGGAGGGGTGACGAGCAGTACTTC.